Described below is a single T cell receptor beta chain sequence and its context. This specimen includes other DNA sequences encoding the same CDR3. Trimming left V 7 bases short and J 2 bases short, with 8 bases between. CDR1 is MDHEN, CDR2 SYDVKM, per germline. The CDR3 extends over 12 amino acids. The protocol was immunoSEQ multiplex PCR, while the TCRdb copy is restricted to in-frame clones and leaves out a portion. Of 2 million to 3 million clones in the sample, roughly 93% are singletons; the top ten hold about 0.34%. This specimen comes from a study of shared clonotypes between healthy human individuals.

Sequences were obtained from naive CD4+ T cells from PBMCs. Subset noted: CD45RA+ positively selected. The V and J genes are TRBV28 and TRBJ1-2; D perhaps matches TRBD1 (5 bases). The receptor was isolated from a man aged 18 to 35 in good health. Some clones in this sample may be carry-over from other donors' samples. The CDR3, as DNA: TGTGCCAGCACCGACAGAAACTATGGCTACACCTTC. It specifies CASTDRNYGYTF.